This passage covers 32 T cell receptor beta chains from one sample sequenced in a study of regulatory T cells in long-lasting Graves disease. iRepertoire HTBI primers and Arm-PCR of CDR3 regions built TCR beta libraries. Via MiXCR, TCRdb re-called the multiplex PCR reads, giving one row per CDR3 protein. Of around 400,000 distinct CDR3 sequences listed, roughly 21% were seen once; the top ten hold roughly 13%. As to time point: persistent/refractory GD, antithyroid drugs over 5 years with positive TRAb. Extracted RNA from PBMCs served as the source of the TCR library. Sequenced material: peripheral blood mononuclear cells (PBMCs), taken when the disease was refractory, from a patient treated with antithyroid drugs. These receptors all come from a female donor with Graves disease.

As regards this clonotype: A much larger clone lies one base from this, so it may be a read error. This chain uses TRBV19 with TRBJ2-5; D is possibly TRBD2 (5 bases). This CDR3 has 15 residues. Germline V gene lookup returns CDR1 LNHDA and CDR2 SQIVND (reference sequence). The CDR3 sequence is CASSISGVRKEAQYF. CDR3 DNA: TGTGCCAGTAGTATCTCCGGGGTCAGGAAAGAGGCCCAGTACTTC.

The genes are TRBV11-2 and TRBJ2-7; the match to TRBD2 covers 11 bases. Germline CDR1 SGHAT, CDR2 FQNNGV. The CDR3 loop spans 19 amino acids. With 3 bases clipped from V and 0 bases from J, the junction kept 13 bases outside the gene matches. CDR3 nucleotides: TGTGCCAGCAGCTTCACTAGCGGGAGTTTTACTAGGAGCTCCTACGAGCAGTACTTC. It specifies CASSFTSGSFTRSSYEQYF.

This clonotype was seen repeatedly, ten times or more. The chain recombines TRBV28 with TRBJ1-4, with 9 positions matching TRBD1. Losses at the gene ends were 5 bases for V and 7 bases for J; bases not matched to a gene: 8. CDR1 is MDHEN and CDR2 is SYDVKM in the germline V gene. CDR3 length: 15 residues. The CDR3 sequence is CASSPPGQGREKLFF. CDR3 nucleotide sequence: TGTGCCAGCAGTCCTCCGGGACAGGGTCGTGAAAAACTGTTTTTT. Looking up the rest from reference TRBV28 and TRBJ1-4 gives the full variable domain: DVKVTQSSRYLVKRTGEKVFLECVQDMDHENMFWYRQDPGLGLRLIYFSYDVKMKEKGDIPEGYSVSREKKERFSLILESASTNQTSMYLCASSPPGQGREKLFFGSGTQLSVL.

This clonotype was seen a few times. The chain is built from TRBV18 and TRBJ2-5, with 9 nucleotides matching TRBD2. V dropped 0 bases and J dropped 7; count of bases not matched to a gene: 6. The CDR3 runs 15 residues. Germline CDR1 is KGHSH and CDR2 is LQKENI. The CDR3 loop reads CASSPPGAGGATQYF. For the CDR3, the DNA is TGTGCCAGCTCACCACCCGGTGCGGGAGGGGCGACCCAGTACTTC.

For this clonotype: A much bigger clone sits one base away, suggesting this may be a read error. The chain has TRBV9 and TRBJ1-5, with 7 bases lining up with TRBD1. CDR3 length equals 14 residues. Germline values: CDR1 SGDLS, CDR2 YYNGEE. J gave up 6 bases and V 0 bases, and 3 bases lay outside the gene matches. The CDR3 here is CASSVGQGTQPQHF. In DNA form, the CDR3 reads TGTGCCAGCAGCGTAGGACAGGGCACTCAGCCCCAGCATTTT. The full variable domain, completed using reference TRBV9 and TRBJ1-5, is DSGVTQTPKHLITATGQRVTLRCSPRSGDLSVYWYQQSLDQGLQFLIQYYNGEERAKGNILERFSAQQFPDLHSELNLSSLELGDSALYFCASSVGQGTQPQHFGDGTRLSIL.

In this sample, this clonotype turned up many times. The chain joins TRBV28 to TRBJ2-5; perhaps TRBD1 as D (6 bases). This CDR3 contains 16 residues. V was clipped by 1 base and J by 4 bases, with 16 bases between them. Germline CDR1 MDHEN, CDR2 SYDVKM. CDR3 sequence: CASSLSPGTSGETQYF. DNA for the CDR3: TGTGCCAGCAGTTTATCTCCGGGGACATCTGGAGAGACCCAGTACTTC. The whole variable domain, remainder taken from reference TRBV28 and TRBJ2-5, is DVKVTQSSRYLVKRTGEKVFLECVQDMDHENMFWYRQDPGLGLRLIYFSYDVKMKEKGDIPEGYSVSREKKERFSLILESASTNQTSMYLCASSLSPGTSGETQYFGPGTRLLVL.

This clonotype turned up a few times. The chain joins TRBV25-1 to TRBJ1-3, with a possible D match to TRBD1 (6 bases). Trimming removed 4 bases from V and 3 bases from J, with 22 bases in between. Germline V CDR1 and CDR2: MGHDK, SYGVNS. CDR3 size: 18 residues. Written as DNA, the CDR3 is TGTGCCAGCAGTGGAAGGGGGATGGGGATAATTGATGGAAACACCATATATTTT. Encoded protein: CASSGRGMGIIDGNTIYF.

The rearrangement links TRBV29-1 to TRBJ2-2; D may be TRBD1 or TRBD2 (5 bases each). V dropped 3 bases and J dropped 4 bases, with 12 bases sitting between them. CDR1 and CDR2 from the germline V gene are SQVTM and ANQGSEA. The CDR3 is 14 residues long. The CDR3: CSVDFGARTGELFF. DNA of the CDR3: TGCAGCGTTGATTTCGGGGCACGCACCGGGGAGCTGTTTTTT.

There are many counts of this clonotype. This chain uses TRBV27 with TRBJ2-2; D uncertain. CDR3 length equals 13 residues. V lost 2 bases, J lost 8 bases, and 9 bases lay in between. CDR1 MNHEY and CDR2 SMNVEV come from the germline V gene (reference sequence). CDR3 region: CASSLTVWGELFF. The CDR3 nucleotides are TGTGCCAGCAGTTTAACGGTTTGGGGGGAGCTGTTTTTT.

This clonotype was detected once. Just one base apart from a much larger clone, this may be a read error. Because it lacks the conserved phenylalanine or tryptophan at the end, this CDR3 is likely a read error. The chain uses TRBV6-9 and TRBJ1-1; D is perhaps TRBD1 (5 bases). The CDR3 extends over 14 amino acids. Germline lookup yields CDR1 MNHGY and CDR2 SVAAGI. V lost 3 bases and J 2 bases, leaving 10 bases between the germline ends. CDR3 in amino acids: CASSYDRGNTEAFS. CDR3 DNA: TGTGCCAGCAGTTACGATAGGGGAAACACTGAAGCTTTCTCT.

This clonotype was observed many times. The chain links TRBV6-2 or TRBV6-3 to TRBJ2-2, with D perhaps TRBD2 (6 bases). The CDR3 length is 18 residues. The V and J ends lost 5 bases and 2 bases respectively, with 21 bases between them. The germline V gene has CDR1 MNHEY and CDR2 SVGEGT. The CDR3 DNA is TGTGCCAGCAGTCTCCCGGGGGTGCGGACCCTTAACACCGGGGAGCTGTTTTTT. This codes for CASSLPGVRTLNTGELFF.

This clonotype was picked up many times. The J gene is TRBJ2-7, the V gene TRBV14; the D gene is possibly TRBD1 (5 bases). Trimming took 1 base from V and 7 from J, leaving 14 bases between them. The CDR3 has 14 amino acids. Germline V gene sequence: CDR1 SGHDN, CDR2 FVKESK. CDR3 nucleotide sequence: TGTGCCAGCAGCCAAGTGGACATCCCTGGTGAGCAGTACTTC. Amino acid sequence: CASSQVDIPGEQYF.

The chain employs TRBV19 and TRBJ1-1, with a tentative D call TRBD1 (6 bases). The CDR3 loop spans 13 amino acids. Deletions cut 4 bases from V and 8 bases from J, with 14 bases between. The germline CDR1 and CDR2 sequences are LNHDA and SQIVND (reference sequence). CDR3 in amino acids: CASSTLGGQEAFF. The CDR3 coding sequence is TGTGCCAGTAGTACTCTGGGGGGCCAAGAAGCTTTCTTT.

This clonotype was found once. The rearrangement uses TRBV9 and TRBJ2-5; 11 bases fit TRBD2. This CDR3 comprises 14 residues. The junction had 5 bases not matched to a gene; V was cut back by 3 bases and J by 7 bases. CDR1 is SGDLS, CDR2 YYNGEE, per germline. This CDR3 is CASSEGTSGGTQYF. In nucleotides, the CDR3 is TGTGCCAGCAGCGAGGGGACTAGCGGAGGGACCCAGTACTTC.

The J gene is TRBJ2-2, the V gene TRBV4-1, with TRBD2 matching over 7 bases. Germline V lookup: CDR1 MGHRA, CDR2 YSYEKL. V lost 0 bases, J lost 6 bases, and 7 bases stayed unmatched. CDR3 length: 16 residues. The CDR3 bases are TGCGCCAGCAGCCAAGATCGCGGGAGAGTTGCCGGGGAGCTGTTTTTT. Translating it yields CASSQDRGRVAGELFF.

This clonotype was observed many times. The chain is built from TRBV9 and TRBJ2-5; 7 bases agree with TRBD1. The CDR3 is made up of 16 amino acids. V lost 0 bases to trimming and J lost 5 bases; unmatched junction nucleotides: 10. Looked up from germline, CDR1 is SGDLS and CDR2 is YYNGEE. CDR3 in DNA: TGTGCCAGCAGCGTAGCGGGAAGGGGGCAGTGGGAGACCCAGTACTTC. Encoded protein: CASSVAGRGQWETQYF.

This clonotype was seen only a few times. CDR3 loop: CASSVTSGSSTGELFF. CDR3 coding DNA: TGCGCCAGCAGTGTGACTAGCGGGAGTTCCACCGGGGAGCTGTTTTTT. This chain uses TRBV10-2 with TRBJ2-2; 12 nucleotides align to TRBD2. With 4 bases clipped from V and 4 bases from J, the junction kept 4 bases outside the gene matches. The CDR3 runs 16 residues. Germline values: CDR1 WSHSY, CDR2 SAAADI.

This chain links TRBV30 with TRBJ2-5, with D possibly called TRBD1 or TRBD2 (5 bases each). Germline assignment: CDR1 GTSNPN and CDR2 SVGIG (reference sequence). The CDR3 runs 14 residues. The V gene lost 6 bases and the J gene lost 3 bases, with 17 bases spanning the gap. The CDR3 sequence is CACNEGIHKETQYF. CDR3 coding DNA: TGTGCCTGCAATGAGGGGATACATAAAGAGACCCAGTACTTC.

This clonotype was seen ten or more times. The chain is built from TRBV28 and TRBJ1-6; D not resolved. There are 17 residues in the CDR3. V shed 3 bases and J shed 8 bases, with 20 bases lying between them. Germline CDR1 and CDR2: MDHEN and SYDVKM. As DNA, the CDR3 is TGTGCCAGCAGTTTTGTCGAGGGTTATACGCGTGATTCACCCCTCCACTTT. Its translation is CASSFVEGYTRDSPLHF.

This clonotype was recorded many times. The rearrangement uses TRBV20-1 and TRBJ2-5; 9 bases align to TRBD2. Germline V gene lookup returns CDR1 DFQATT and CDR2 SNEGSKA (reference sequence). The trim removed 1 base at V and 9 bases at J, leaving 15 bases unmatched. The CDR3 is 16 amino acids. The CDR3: CSARGASGAPRAAQYF. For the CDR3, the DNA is TGCAGTGCTAGAGGGGCTAGCGGGGCCCCCCGGGCGGCCCAGTACTTC.

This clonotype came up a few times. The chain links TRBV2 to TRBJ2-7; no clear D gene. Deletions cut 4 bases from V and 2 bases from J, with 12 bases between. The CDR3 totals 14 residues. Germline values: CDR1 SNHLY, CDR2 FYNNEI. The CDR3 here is CASSGEGKTYEQYF. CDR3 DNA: TGTGCCAGCAGTGGGGAAGGGAAAACCTACGAGCAGTACTTC.

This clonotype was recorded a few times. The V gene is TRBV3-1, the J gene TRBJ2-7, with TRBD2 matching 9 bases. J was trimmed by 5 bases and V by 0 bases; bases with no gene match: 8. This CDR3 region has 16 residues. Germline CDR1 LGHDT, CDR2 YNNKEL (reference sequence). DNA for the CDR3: TGTGCCAGCAGCCAAGAAGTCCCTAGCGGGATCGACGAGCAGTACTTC. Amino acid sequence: CASSQEVPSGIDEQYF.

CDR3 protein: CAWSALAGRGDEQYF. The CDR3, as DNA: TGTGCCTGGAGTGCCCTAGCGGGGAGAGGCGACGAGCAGTACTTC. The chain has TRBV30 and TRBJ2-7; TRBD2 matches 9 bases. Germline V gene data show CDR1 as GTSNPN and CDR2 as SVGIG (reference sequence). The CDR3 spans 15 residues. Trimming at V came to 1 base and at J to 5 bases, leaving 9 bases not matched to a gene.

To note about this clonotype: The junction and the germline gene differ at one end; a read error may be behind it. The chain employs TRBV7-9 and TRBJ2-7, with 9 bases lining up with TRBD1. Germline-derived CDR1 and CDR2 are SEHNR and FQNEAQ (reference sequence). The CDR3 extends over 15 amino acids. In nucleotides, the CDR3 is TGTGTCAGCAGCTCCGTTGACAGGGGGTATTACGAGCAGTACTTC. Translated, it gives CVSSSVDRGYYEQYF.

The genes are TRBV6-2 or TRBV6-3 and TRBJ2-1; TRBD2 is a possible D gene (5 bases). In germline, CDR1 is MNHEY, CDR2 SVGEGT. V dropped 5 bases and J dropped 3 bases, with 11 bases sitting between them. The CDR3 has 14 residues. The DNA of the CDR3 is TGTGCCAGCAGTAGCCTAGCACTCTACAATGAGCAGTTCTTC. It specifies CASSSLALYNEQFF.

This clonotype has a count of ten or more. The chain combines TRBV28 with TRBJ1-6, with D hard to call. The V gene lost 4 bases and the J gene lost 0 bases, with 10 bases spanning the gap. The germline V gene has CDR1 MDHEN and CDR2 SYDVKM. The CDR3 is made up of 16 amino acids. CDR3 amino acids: CASSSNLVSYNSPLHF. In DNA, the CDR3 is TGTGCCAGCAGTTCCAATCTGGTCTCCTATAATTCACCCCTCCACTTT.

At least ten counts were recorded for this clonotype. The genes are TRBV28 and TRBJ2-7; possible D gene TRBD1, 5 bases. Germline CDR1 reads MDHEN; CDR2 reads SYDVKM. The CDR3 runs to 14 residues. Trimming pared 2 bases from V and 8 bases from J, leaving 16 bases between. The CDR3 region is CASSLRQGSSKQYF. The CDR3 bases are TGTGCCAGCAGTTTACGGCAGGGATCCAGCAAGCAGTACTTC. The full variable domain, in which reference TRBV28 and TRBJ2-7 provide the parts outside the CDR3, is DVKVTQSSRYLVKRTGEKVFLECVQDMDHENMFWYRQDPGLGLRLIYFSYDVKMKEKGDIPEGYSVSREKKERFSLILESASTNQTSMYLCASSLRQGSSKQYFGPGTRLTVT.

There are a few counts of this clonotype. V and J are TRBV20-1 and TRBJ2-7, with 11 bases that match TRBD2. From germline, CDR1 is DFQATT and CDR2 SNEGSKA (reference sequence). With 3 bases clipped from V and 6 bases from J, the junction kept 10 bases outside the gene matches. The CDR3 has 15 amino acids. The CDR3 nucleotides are TGCAGTGCTAGGGGACGACTAGCGGGGTCTCGCGAGCAGTACTTC. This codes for CSARGRLAGSREQYF.

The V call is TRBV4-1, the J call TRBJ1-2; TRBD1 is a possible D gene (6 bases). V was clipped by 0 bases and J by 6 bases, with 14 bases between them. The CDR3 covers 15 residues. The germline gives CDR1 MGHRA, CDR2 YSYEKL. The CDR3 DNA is TGCGCCAGCAGCCAAGATCGGCAGGGGATAGATGGCTACACCTTC. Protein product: CASSQDRQGIDGYTF.

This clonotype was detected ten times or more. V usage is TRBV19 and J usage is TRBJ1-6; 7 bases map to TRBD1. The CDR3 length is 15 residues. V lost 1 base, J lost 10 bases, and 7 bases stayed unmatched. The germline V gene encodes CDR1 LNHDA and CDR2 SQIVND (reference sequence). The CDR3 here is CASSIARGLGSPLHF. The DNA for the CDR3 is TGTGCCAGTAGTATAGCGAGGGGGCTCGGCTCACCCCTCCACTTT.

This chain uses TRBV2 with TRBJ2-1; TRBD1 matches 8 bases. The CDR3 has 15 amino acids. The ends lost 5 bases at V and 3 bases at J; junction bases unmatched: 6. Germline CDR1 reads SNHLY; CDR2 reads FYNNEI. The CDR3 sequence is CASSLEGQVYNEQFF. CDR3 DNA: TGTGCCAGCAGTCTAGAGGGACAGGTCTACAATGAGCAGTTCTTC.

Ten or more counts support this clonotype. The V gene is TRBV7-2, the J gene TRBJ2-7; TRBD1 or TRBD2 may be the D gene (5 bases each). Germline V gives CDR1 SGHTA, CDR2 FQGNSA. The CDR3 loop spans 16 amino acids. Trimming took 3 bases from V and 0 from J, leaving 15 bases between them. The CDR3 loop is CASSFGSGPISYEQYF. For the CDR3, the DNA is TGTGCCAGCAGCTTTGGCTCGGGGCCAATCTCCTACGAGCAGTACTTC. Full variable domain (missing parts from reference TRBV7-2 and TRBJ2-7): GAGVSQSPSNKVTEKGKDVELRCDPISGHTALYWYRQSLGQGLEFLIYFQGNSAPDKSGLPSDRFSAERTGGSVSTLTIQRTQQEDSAVYLCASSFGSGPISYEQYFGPGTRLTVT.